This entry concerns a single T cell receptor beta chain. What it binds is unknown. The data were taken from a study of CD8+ T cells in alopecia areata. RNA was extracted and reverse transcribed into cDNA as the sequencing template. TCRdb keeps only in-frame clones here, not all; method: immunoSEQ multiplex PCR. The top ten hold just under 0.5% of the sample, which has about 200,000 clones, about two fifths seen once. Trimming took 3 bases from V and 7 from J; bases not matched to a gene: 6. The CDR3 is 14 amino acids. Germline V gene lookup returns CDR1 SGHRS and CDR2 YFSETQ. The treatment denotes: oral pan-JAK inhibitor, 5-10 mg twice daily. Investigators sorted PBMCs to obtain both CD4+ and CD8+ T cells. The study's findings and limits: Sequencing of scalp samples also captures resident alphabeta T cells of normal skin. Among the top 100, expanded CD8+ clones were significantly decreased by tofacitinib, as was scalp clonality. On tofacitinib, scalp and blood still held many of the expanded lesional clones.

This TCR was sampled from a human donor with alopecia areata. The V gene is TRBV5-1, the J gene TRBJ2-2, with 7 bases matching TRBD2. Specimen: CD4+ T cells sorted from blood, collected at approximately week 30, from a patient treated with tofacitinib. The CDR3 nucleotides read TGCGCCAGCAGCTCCGGGACTACATTCGGGGAGCTGTTTTTT. Protein product: CASSSGTTFGELFF.